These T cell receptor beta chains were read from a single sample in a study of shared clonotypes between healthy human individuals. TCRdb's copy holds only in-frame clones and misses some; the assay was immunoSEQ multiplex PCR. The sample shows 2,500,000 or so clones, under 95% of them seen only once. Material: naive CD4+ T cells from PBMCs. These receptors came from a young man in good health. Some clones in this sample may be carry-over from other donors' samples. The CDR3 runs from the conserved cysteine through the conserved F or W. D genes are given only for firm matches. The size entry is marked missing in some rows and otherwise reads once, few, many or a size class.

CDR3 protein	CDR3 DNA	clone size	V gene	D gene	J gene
CASSFRSKGSTDTQYF	TGTGCCAGCAGTTTTCGGTCAAAAGGTAGCACAGATACGCAGTATTTT	NA	TRBV28	NA	TRBJ2-3
CASSGRLNDGSLGGYTF	TGTGCCAGCAGTGGTCGGTTGAATGACGGAAGCCTGGGAGGCTACACCTTC	NA	TRBV25-1	NA	TRBJ1-2
CASSQEEQGNTEAFF	TGCGCCAGCAGCCAAGAAGAACAGGGTAACACTGAAGCTTTCTTT	NA	TRBV4-1	NA	TRBJ1-1
CASSQVPGRTLAKNIQYF	TGCGCCAGCAGCCAAGTTCCTGGGCGGACCCTAGCCAAAAACATTCAGTACTTC	NA	TRBV4-1	NA	TRBJ2-4
CASSLISNQPQHF	TGTGCCAGCAGCTTAATATCGAATCAGCCCCAGCATTTT	NA	TRBV7-2	NA	TRBJ1-5
CAISVESEQFF	TGTGCCATCAGCGTAGAGAGTGAGCAGTTCTTC	NA	TRBV10-3	NA	TRBJ2-1
CAWKGGPGELFF	TGTGCCTGGAAGGGGGGGCCCGGGGAGCTGTTTTTT	NA	TRBV30	NA	TRBJ2-2
CASSLWTGGAPGELFF	TGTGCCAGCAGTTTATGGACAGGGGGCGCACCCGGGGAGCTGTTTTTT	NA	TRBV27	TRBD1	TRBJ2-2
CAISRGQGRYEQYF	TGTGCCATTTCGCGGGGGCAGGGGAGATACGAGCAATACTTC	NA	TRBV11-2	NA	TRBJ2-7
CATSRGVLAGGGNEQFF	TGTGCCACCAGCAGAGGGGTACTAGCGGGAGGCGGCAATGAGCAGTTCTTC	NA	TRBV15	TRBD2	TRBJ2-1
CASGTGPYNEQFF	TGTGCCAGCGGGACCGGGCCCTACAATGAGCAGTTCTTC	NA	TRBV7-3	NA	TRBJ2-1
CASSYGGSGNTIYF	TGTGCCAGCAGTTACGGCGGTTCTGGAAACACCATATATTTT	NA	TRBV6-5	NA	TRBJ1-3
CASSSLLAGSTNTQYF	TGCGCCAGCAGCTCTCTTCTAGCGGGAAGCACGAATACGCAGTATTTT	NA	TRBV5-1	TRBD2	TRBJ2-3
CASTRPGFQRNYGYTF	TGTGCCAGCACCAGACCAGGGTTTCAAAGGAATTATGGCTACACCTTC	NA	TRBV28	NA	TRBJ1-2
CASSLFRPSGGTEAFF	TGTGCCAGCAGCTTATTTCGGCCCTCAGGGGGAACTGAAGCTTTCTTT	NA	TRBV7-2	TRBD1	TRBJ1-1
CASSLIIGIYEQYF	TGTGCCAGCAGTTTAATCATAGGAATCTACGAGCAGTACTTC	NA	TRBV6-6	NA	TRBJ2-7
CASSVRDGTYEQYF	TGTGCCAGCAGTGTACGGGATGGTACCTACGAGCAGTACTTC	once	TRBV25-1	NA	TRBJ2-7
CASSFAVWETQYF	TGTGCCAGCAGCTTTGCCGTTTGGGAGACCCAGTACTTC	NA	TRBV7-8	NA	TRBJ2-5
CASSLARDSHTTDTQYF	TGCGCCAGCAGCTTGGCCCGGGACAGCCACACCACAGATACGCAGTATTTT	NA	TRBV5-1	TRBD1	TRBJ2-3
CASSHDPDYEQYF	TGCGCCAGCAGCCACGACCCCGACTACGAGCAGTACTTC	NA	TRBV4-3	NA	TRBJ2-7
CASSLARTVSSYEQYF	TGTGCCAGCAGCTTAGCCCGGACAGTGAGCTCCTACGAGCAGTACTTC	NA	TRBV11-2	NA	TRBJ2-7
CATSRGPYSAAQHF	TGTGCCACCAGCAGAGGGCCTTATTCCGCGGCCCAGCATTTT	NA	TRBV15	NA	TRBJ1-5
CASSLGLAGGYEQYF	TGCGCCAGCAGCTTGGGGCTAGCGGGAGGATACGAGCAGTACTTC	NA	TRBV5-1	TRBD2	TRBJ2-7
CAIRKGTLSDTQYF	TGTGCCATTCGGAAAGGGACTCTGAGTGATACGCAGTATTTT	once	TRBV27	NA	TRBJ2-3